The sequence of this T cell receptor (beta chain) was determined in a study of T cell responses to AZD1222 COVID-19 vaccine. The wider study: Researchers grouped second doses given at about 4 or about 12 weeks into one pool. Study-level results: Among AZD1222 vaccinees, only 5 or 6 were seropositive at baseline. Two AZD1222 administrations were followed by greater Spike-specific TCR breadth and depth. Donors were chiefly white British, with a greater number of females, and clonal diversity was perhaps underestimated.

Profiled with immunoSEQ multiplex PCR; TCRdb holds only in-frame clones, not every one. The data contain 110,000 to 150,000 clones, 75% to 90% of them singletons. A remark on this clone: Its antigen is not identified.

This TCR was recovered from an adult in good health. This specimen consisted of peripheral blood, obtained on day 0 of AZD1222 vaccination.

CDR3 in amino acids: CASSEVARGQGTENIQYF. CDR3 DNA: TGTGCCAGCAGTGAGGTGGCGAGGGGACAGGGGACAGAAAACATTCAGTACTTC. The rearrangement joins TRBV6-1 to TRBJ2-4, with 10 positions matching TRBD1. Germline CDR1 MNHNS, CDR2 SASEGT. The J segment lost 5 bases and the V segment lost 3 bases, leaving 13 bases of the junction unmatched. The CDR3 runs 18 residues.